The text below deals with one TCR beta chain. Sequencing was performed with immunoSEQ multiplex PCR; in TCRdb, only in-frame clones are kept and a portion is missing. The profile covers a few hundred thousand clones, with 87% appearing a single time and 8.9% taken by the ten largest. These data originate in a study of blood T cell repertoires in COVID-19. Donors of Cohort 3 who recovered were those that had two negative PCRs, clearance, or symptom resolution. Germline CDR1 reads LGHNA; CDR2 reads YSLEER. The CDR3 totals 16 residues. V gave up 1 base and J gave up 1 base, with 11 bases separating them.

The chain employs TRBV4-3 and TRBJ1-5; D is perhaps TRBD1 (5 bases). The sequenced material came from PBMCs or T cells enriched from blood (not recorded which). The receptor was isolated from a woman younger than 35 who had recovered from COVID-19. CDR3 loop: CASSQGTGESNQPQHF. DNA of the CDR3: TGCGCCAGCAGCCAAGGAACGGGGGAGAGCAATCAGCCCCAGCATTTT.